This T cell receptor (beta chain) was identified during a study of T-cell memory formation after mild COVID-19 (dated by TCRdb to the early 2020s). With regard to the full study: TCR sequence clusters from the two donors were found to be largely donor specific. Longitudinal TCRalpha and TCRbeta repertoire sequencing tracked T-cell clones expanding and contracting after mild COVID-19 in a couple of donors. The cohort was made up of two young adult volunteers, one female and one male, who were previously healthy.

What the work shows at the level of the full study, not this receptor alone: Contracting CD4+ clones turned up mainly in the CM and EM memory subsets, whereas EMRA was where CD8+ clones were enriched. The detection of some responding clones in pre-infection memory suggests that pre-existing cross-reactive memory T cells joined the SARS-CoV-2 response. SARS-CoV-2 specificity was not confirmed for the second-wave clones peaking on day 37. Clones contracting from day 15 to 85 had balanced CD4/CD8 phenotypes, while a second wave expanding from day 15 to 37 was biased towards CD4+. The study covered only a couple of mild cases, and larger cohorts including severe cases with pre-infection samples were considered necessary.

Sequencing instrument: Illumina NovaSeq 6000. cDNA libraries for TCRalpha and TCRbeta were prepared by 5'RACE using constant-segment primers, with sample barcodes and unique molecular identifiers added. Trizol reagent was used to extract RNA from every sample. Amplification of the libraries took two PCR steps, and the second step added a second sample barcode plus Illumina TruSeq adapters. Sequencing of the libraries was done on an Illumina NovaSeq, producing 2 x 150 bp paired-end reads. The paper's processing steps were these. The reads were demultiplexed and collapsed into UMI-guided consensus sequences using migec v1.2.7. Using mixcr v2.1.11, UMI consensuses were aligned to TRA and TRB V and J templates and then assembled into clonotypes. Clonotypes were classified as expanded or contracted when called significant by both edgeR and NoisET, with noise models trained on biological replicates. For edgeR calls, a false discovery rate-adjusted p below 0.01 and a log2 fold-change threshold of 1 were applied. PCA with hierarchical clustering of max-normalized trajectories of the 1000 most abundant clonotypes was used as exploratory dynamics analysis. Each responding clone was given a CD4 or CD8 phenotype based on the CD4+ and CD8+ repertoires, which had been sequenced separately. TCRdb passed the public sequencing reads through fastp at Q25 and MiXCR, retaining productive beta sequences. A single entry per CDR3 protein holds the most common genes and DNA from its merged rows. These V and J calls originate from TCRdb's pipeline instead of the authors' own analysis. The sample profile shows 500,000 to 650,000 distinct CDR3 sequences; less than 25% of them were found once. The ten biggest clones cover approximately 8.4% of the sample.

In this sample, this clonotype turned up a few times. What this receptor recognizes is not known. No clone much larger than this one lies a single base away; base qualities are absent. Deletion took 1 base off V and 3 bases off J, with a span of 7 bases between the germline ends. The CDR1 and CDR2 encoded by the germline V gene (reference sequence) are GTSNPN and SVGIG. The CDR3 holds 13 amino acids from the cysteine to the phenylalanine. The sequence is cut down to CDR3 DNA, 39 bases in frame from base 1. Ficoll-Paque density gradient centrifugation was used to isolate PBMCs. The V and J genes are TRBV30 and TRBJ1-5; D gene: possibly TRBD1, on 5 matching bases. This TCR was recovered from an adult woman who had mild COVID-19 (a few samples of this study predate the infection). The sample titles of this study are shuffled in the database, so cell type and time point are left out; the donor was told from shared clones. Sequencing input: PBMCs or a T cell subset sorted from them (not recorded which). For the CDR3, the sequence is CAWSETANQPQHF. The DNA is TGTGCCTGGAGTGAGACAGCCAATCAGCCCCAGCATTTT.